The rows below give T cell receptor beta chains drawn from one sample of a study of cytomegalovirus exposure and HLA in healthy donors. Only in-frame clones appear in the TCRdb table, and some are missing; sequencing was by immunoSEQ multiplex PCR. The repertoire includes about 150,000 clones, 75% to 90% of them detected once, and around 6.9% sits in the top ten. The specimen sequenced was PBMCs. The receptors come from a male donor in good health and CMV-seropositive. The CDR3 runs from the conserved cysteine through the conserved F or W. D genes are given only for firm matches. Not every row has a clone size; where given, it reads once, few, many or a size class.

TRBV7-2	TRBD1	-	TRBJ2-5	CASSLWPGGLGETQYF	TGTGCCAGCAGCTTATGGCCAGGGGGCTTGGGGGAGACCCAGTACTTC
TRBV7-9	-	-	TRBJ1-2	CASSLGGRTVMGYTF	TGTGCCAGCAGCTTAGGGGGGAGGACGGTGATGGGCTACACCTTC
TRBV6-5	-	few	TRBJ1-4	CASSYGAETLNEKLFF	TGTGCCAGCAGTTACGGGGCAGAGACTCTTAATGAAAAACTGTTTTTT
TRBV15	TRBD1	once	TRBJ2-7	CATSYRDRGYEQYF	TGTGCCACCAGCTACCGGGACAGGGGCTACGAGCAGTACTTC
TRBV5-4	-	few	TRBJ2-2	CASTKGLAENTGELFF	TGTGCCAGCACCAAGGGGTTAGCGGAGAACACCGGGGAGCTGTTTTTT
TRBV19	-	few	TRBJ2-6	CASSISQAITGANVLTF	TGTGCCAGTAGTATAAGCCAGGCGATTACTGGGGCCAACGTCCTGACTTTC
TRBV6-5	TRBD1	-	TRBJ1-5	CASRKTGGSRQPQHF	TGTGCCAGCAGGAAGACAGGGGGTTCGAGGCAGCCCCAGCATTTT
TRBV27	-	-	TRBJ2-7	CASSFSGPLYEQYF	TGTGCCAGCAGTTTCAGCGGGCCTCTCTACGAGCAGTACTTC
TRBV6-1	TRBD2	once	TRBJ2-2	CASSEQAGGTNTGELFF	TGTGCCAGCAGTGAGCAAGCGGGAGGAACGAACACCGGGGAGCTGTTTTTT
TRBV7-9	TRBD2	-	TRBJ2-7	CASSLGLAGFDEQYF	TGTGCCAGCAGCCTGGGACTAGCGGGATTCGACGAGCAGTACTTC
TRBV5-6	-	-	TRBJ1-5	CASSLTGNQPQHF	TGTGCCAGCAGCTTGACGGGCAATCAGCCCCAGCATTTT
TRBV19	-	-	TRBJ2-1	CASSISSYNEQFF	TGTGCCAGTAGTATATCCAGCTACAATGAGCAGTTCTTC
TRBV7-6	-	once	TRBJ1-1	CASSPRDTEAFF	TGTGCCAGCAGCCCCAGGGACACTGAAGCTTTCTTT
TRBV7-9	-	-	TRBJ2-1	CASSLGSGDYNEQFF	TGTGCCAGCAGCTTAGGATCAGGCGACTACAATGAGCAGTTCTTC
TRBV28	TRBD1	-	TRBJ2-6	CASSLPGGVDSGANVLTF	TGTGCCAGCAGTTTACCAGGGGGTGTCGACTCTGGGGCCAACGTCCTGACTTTC
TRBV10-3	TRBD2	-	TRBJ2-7	CAISESLAGPHSYEQYF	TGTGCCATCAGTGAGAGCCTAGCGGGCCCGCACTCCTACGAGCAGTACTTC
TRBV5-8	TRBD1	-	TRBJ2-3	CASSFPTGTSTDTQYF	TGTGCCAGCAGCTTCCCGACAGGGACCAGCACAGATACGCAGTATTTT
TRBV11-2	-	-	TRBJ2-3	CASSPGLVTQYF	TGTGCCAGCAGCCCCGGACTGGTTACGCAGTATTTT
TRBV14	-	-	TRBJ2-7	CASSQQTGSYEQYF	TGTGCCAGCAGCCAGCAGACTGGCTCCTACGAGCAGTACTTC
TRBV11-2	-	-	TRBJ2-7	CASSFGRRSYEQYF	TGTGCCAGCAGCTTCGGCAGGCGCTCCTACGAGCAGTACTTC
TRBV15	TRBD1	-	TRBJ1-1	CATATGDNTEAFF	TGTGCCACCGCGACAGGGGACAACACTGAAGCTTTCTTT
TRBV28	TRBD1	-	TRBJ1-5	CASSGDRALEYQPQHF	TGTGCCAGCAGTGGGGACAGGGCTCTGGAGTATCAGCCCCAGCATTTT
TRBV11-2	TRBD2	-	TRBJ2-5	CASSRTSGREETQYF	TGTGCCAGCAGCCGGACTAGCGGGAGAGAAGAGACCCAGTACTTC
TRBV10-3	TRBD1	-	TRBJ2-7	CAITPGQGSYEQYF	TGTGCCATCACTCCGGGACAGGGCTCCTACGAGCAGTACTTC